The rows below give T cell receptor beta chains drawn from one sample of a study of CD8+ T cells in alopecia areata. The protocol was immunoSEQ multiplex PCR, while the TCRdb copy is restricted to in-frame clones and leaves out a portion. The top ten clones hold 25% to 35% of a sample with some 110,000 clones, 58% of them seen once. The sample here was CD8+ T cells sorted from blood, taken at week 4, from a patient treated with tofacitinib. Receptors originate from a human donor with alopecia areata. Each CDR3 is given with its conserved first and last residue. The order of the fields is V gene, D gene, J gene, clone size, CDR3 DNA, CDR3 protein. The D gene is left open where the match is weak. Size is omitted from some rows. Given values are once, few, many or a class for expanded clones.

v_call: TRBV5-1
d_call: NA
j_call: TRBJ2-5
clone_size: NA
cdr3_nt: TGCGCCAGCAGCTTGGCCCCGGGAGCACAAGAGACCCAGTACTTC
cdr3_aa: CASSLAPGAQETQYF

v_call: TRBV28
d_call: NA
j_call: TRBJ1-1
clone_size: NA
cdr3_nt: TGTGCCAGCAGTTTGCGGGGGACTGAAGCTTTCTTT
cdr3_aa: CASSLRGTEAFF

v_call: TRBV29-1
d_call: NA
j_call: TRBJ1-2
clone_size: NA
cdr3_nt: TGCAGCGCTAAATGGAGCCCTAACTATGGCTACACCTTC
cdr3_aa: CSAKWSPNYGYTF

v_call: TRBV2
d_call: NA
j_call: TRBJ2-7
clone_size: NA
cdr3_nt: TGTGCCAGCAGTGAAGGGCACTTCCCTAGCTCCTACGAGCAGTACTTC
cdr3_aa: CASSEGHFPSSYEQYF

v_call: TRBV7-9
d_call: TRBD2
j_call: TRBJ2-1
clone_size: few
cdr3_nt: TGTGCCAGCAGCTTGGGACTAGCCTACTACAATGAGCAGTTCTTC
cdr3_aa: CASSLGLAYYNEQFF

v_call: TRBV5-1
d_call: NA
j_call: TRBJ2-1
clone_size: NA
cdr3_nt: TGCGCCAGCAGCCCGGGATGGGGCCGGAGTGAGCAGTTCTTC
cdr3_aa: CASSPGWGRSEQFF

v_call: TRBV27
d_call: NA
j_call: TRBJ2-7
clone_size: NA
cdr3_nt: TGTGCCAGCAGTCTGGGCCTCACACCCTACGAGCAGTACTTC
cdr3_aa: CASSLGLTPYEQYF

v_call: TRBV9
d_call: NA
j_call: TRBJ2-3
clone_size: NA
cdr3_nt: TGTGCCAGCAGCGTAGAGGACCAAGGAAGCTCAGCAGATACGCAGTATTTT
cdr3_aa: CASSVEDQGSSADTQYF

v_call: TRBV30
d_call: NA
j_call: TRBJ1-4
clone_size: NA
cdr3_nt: TGTGCCTGGACAGGGAATGAAAAACTGTTTTTT
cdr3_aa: CAWTGNEKLFF

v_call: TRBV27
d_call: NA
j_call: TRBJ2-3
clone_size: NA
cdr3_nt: TGTGCCAGCAGTTTATGGGACGACACAGATACGCAGTATTTT
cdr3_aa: CASSLWDDTDTQYF

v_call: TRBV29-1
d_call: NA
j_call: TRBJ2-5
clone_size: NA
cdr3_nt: TGCAGCGCCAAAGGGGAAAGCGGCCAGTACCAAGAGACCCAGTACTTC
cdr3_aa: CSAKGESGQYQETQYF

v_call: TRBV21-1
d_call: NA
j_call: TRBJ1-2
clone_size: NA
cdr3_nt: TGTGCCAGCAGCAAATGGGACAGGGGGCGTTTTGGCTACACCTTC
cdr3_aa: CASSKWDRGRFGYTF

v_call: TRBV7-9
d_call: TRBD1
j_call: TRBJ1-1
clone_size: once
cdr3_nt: TGTGCCAGTATTGACAGGGGAGACACTGAAGCTTTCTTT
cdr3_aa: CASIDRGDTEAFF

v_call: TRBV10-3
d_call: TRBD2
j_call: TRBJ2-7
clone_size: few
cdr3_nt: TGTGCCATCGGGGAGGGAGCCTCCTACGAGCAGTACTTC
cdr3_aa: CAIGEGASYEQYF

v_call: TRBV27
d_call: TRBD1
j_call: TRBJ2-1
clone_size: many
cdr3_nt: TGTGCCAGCAGTTCTCCGGACAGGGAGGCCTACAATGAGCAGTTCTTC
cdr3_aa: CASSSPDREAYNEQFF

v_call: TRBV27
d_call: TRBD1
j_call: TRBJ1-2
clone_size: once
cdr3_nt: TGTGCCAGCAGTATTACAGGGGGCTATGGCTACACCTTC
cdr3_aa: CASSITGGYGYTF

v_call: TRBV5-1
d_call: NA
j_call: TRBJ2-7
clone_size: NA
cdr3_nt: TGCGCCAGCAGCTACACAGACAGAAAATACGAGCAGTACTTC
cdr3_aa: CASSYTDRKYEQYF

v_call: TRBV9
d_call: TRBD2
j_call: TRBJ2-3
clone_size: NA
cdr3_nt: TGTGCCAGCAGCCCCGGGGGGTATGAGGGAGATACGCAGTATTTT
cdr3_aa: CASSPGGYEGDTQYF

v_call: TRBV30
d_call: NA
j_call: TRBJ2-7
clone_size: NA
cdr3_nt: TGTGCCTGGAGCCCTATGGGGTCCTACGAGCAGTACTTC
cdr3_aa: CAWSPMGSYEQYF

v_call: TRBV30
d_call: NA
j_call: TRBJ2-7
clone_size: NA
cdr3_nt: TGTGCCTGGACGATCGGGCACGAGCAGTACTTC
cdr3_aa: CAWTIGHEQYF

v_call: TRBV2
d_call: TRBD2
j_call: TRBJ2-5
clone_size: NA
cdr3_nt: TGTGCCAGCATAGGACTAGGCCAAGAGACCCAGTACTTC
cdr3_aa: CASIGLGQETQYF

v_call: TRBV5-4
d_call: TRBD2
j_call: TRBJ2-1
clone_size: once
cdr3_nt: TGTGCCAGCAGCCGCATGGGGGAGGGAAATGAGCAGTTCTTC
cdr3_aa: CASSRMGEGNEQFF

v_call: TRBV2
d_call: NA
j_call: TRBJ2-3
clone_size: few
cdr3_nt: TGTGCCAGCAGTAATAGCGGTTATGGCACAGATACGCAGTATTTT
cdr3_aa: CASSNSGYGTDTQYF

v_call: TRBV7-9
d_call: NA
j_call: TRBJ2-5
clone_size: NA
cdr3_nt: TGTGCCAGCAGCTGGCGGGACGACCCACAAGAGACCCAGTACTTC
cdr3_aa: CASSWRDDPQETQYF

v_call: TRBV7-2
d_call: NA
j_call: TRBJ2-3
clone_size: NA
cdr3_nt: TGTGCCAGCAGCTACGTGGCGGGCACAGATACGCAGTATTTT
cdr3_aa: CASSYVAGTDTQYF